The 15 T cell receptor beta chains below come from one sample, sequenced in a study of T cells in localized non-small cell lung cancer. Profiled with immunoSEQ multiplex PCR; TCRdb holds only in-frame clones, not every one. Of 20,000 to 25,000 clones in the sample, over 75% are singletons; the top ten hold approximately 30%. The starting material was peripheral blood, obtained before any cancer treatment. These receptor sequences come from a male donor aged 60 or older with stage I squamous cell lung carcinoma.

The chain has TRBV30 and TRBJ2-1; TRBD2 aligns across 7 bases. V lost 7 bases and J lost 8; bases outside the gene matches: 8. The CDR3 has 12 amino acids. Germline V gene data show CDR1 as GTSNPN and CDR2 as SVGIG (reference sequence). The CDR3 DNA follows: TGTGCCTCCTCCGGGACTACGGATGAGCAGTTCTTC. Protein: CASSGTTDEQFF.

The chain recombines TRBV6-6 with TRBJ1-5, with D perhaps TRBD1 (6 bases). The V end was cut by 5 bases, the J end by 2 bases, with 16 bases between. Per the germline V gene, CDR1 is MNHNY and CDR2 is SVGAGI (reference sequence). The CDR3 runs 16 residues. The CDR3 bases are TGTGCCAGCAGTACCCATTCAAGGGGGGGCAATCAGCCCCAGCATTTT. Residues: CASSTHSRGGNQPQHF.

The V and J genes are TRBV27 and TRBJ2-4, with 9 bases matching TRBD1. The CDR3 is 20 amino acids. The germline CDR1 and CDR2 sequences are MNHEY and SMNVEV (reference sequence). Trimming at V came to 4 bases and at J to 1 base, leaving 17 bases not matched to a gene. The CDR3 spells CASSSQTGTGSKVAKNIQYF. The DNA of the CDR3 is TGTGCCAGCAGTTCACAAACCGGGACAGGGAGTAAAGTGGCCAAAAACATTCAGTACTTC.

CDR3 DNA: TGCGCCACCGGACAGTACAATGAGCAGTTCTTC. Residues: CATGQYNEQFF. This chain links TRBV10-1 with TRBJ2-1, with a possible D match to TRBD1 (6 bases). Germline CDR1 reads WNHNN; CDR2 reads SYGVQD (reference sequence). The CDR3 runs 11 residues. Trimming shortened V by 10 bases and J by 4 bases, and 8 bases separated the two germline ends.

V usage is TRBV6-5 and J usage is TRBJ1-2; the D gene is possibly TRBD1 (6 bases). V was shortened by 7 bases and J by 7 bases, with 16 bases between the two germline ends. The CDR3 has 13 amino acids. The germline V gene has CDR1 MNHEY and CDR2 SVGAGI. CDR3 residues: CASTFGGQFGYTF. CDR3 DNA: TGTGCCAGCACCTTCGGGGGGCAGTTTGGCTACACCTTC.

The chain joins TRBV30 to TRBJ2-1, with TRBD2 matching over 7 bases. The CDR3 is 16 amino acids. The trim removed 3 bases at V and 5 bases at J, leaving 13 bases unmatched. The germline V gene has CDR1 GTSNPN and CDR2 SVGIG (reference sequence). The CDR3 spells CAWSPASGTNNNEQFF. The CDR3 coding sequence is TGTGCCTGGAGCCCGGCCTCCGGGACTAACAACAATGAGCAGTTCTTC.

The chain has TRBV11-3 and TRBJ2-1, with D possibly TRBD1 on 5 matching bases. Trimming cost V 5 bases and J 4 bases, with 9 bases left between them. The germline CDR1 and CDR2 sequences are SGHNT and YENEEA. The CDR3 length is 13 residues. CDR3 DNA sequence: TGTGCCAGCAGCCCTGACAGTTACAATGAGCAGTTCTTC. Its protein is CASSPDSYNEQFF.

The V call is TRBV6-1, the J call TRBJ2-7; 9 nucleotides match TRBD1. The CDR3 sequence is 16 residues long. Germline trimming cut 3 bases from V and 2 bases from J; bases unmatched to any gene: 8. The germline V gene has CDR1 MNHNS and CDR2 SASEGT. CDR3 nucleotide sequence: TGTGCCAGCAGTGAGCAATGGGGACAGGGTCCCTACGAGCAGTACTTC. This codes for CASSEQWGQGPYEQYF.

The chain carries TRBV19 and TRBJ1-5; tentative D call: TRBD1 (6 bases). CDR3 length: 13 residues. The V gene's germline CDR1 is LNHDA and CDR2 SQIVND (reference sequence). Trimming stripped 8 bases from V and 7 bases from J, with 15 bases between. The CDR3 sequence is CASGGGRGQPQHF. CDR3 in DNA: TGTGCCAGTGGTGGGGGGCGAGGCCAGCCCCAGCATTTT.

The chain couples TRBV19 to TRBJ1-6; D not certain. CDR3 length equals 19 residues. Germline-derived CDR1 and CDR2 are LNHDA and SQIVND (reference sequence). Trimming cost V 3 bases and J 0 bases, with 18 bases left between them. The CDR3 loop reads CASSIEPDFQSSYNSPLHF. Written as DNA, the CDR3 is TGTGCCAGTAGTATTGAGCCAGACTTCCAGAGCTCCTATAATTCACCCCTCCACTTT.

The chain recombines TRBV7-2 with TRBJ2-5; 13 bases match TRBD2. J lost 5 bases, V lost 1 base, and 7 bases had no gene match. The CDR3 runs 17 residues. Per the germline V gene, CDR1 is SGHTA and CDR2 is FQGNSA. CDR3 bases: TGTGCCAGCAGCTTAGGAACTAGCGGGAGGGTCGGGGAGACCCAGTACTTC. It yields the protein CASSLGTSGRVGETQYF.

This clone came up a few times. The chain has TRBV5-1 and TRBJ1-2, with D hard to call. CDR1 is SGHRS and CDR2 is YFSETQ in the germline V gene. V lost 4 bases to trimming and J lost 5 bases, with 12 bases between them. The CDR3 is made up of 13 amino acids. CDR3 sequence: CASSLWGLYGYTF. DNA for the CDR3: TGCGCCAGCAGCCTGTGGGGTCTGTATGGCTACACCTTC.

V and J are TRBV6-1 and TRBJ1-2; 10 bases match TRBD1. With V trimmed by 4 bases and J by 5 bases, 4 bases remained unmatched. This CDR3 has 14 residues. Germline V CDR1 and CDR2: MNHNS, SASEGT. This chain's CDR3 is CASSVRGQGYGYTF. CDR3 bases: TGTGCCAGCAGTGTCCGGGGACAGGGGTATGGCTACACCTTC.

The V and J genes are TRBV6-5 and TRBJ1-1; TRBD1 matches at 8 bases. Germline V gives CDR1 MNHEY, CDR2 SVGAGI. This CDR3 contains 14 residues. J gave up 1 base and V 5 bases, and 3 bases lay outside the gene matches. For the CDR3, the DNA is TGTGCCAGCAGTCGACAGGGGCCGAACACTGAAGCTTTCTTT. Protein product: CASSRQGPNTEAFF.

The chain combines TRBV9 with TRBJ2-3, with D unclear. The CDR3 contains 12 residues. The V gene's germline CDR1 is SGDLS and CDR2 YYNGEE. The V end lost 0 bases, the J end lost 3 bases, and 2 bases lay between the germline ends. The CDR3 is CASSVATDTQYF. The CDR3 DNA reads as TGTGCCAGCAGCGTAGCGACAGATACGCAGTATTTT.